Listed below are T cell receptor beta chains from one sample, sequenced in a study of graft-versus-host responses after intestinal transplantation. These receptors lack a known antigen. Here immunoSEQ multiplex PCR was the method, and the copy in TCRdb shows in-frame clones only, minus some. The sample includes around 36,000 clones, roughly 96% of them seen just once. This sample comprised unstimulated CD8+ T cells sorted from spleen or lymph node cells, obtained before transplant. The origin of the receptors is a human donor who was the organ donor for an intestinal transplant. Both conserved end residues are part of each CDR3. The D gene is left open where the match is weak. Not all rows give a size; the values are once, few, many and, for expanded clones, a class.

v_call: TRBV6-5
j_call: TRBJ2-7
d_call: -
clone_size: -
cdr3_nt: TGTGCCAGCAGTTACTGGGCCGGCTCCTACGAGCAGTACTTC
cdr3_aa: CASSYWAGSYEQYF

v_call: TRBV28
j_call: TRBJ2-1
d_call: TRBD1
clone_size: -
cdr3_nt: TGTGCCAGCGGGACAGGGCAAGAGGATGAGCAGTTCTTC
cdr3_aa: CASGTGQEDEQFF

v_call: TRBV11-2
j_call: TRBJ1-1
d_call: -
clone_size: -
cdr3_nt: TGTGCCAGCAGCTCCCACTGGGACCGGGGCACTGAAGCTTTCTTT
cdr3_aa: CASSSHWDRGTEAFF

v_call: TRBV19
j_call: TRBJ1-2
d_call: -
clone_size: -
cdr3_nt: TGTGCCAGTATGCAGGGGTTTGGCTATGGCTACACCTTC
cdr3_aa: CASMQGFGYGYTF

v_call: TRBV7-8
j_call: TRBJ2-2
d_call: TRBD2
clone_size: -
cdr3_nt: TGTGCCAGCAGTCCAAATAGCGGGGGACACACCGGGGAGCTGTTTTTT
cdr3_aa: CASSPNSGGHTGELFF

v_call: TRBV4-3
j_call: TRBJ2-1
d_call: -
clone_size: -
cdr3_nt: TGCGCCAGCAGCCAAGATGGTGTAATAGGAGGGGGGGCGATCGATGAGCAGTTCTTC
cdr3_aa: CASSQDGVIGGGAIDEQFF

v_call: TRBV19
j_call: TRBJ1-5
d_call: TRBD1
clone_size: -
cdr3_nt: TGTGCCAGTAGTCTCGACAGGGGCCAGCCCCAGCATTTT
cdr3_aa: CASSLDRGQPQHF

v_call: TRBV5-8
j_call: TRBJ2-6
d_call: -
clone_size: -
cdr3_nt: TGTGCCCCAGCGCTCCCTGGGGCCAACGTCCTGACTTTC
cdr3_aa: CAPALPGANVLTF

v_call: TRBV5-5
j_call: TRBJ2-1
d_call: TRBD2
clone_size: -
cdr3_nt: TGTGCCAGCAGCTACGGTCTAGCGGGGGGTAGCTCCTACAATGAGCAGTTCTTC
cdr3_aa: CASSYGLAGGSSYNEQFF

v_call: TRBV27
j_call: TRBJ2-7
d_call: TRBD1
clone_size: -
cdr3_nt: TGTGCCAGCGCAACGACAGGGGCATACTACGAGCAGTACTTC
cdr3_aa: CASATTGAYYEQYF

v_call: TRBV27
j_call: TRBJ1-1
d_call: TRBD1
clone_size: -
cdr3_nt: TGTGCCAGCAGTCCGGGACAGGGGGGCACTGAAGCTTTCTTT
cdr3_aa: CASSPGQGGTEAFF

v_call: TRBV27
j_call: TRBJ2-3
d_call: TRBD2
clone_size: -
cdr3_nt: TGTGCCAGCAGTTCTAGCGGGGGGGTGTCTAGCACAGATACGCAGTATTTT
cdr3_aa: CASSSSGGVSSTDTQYF

v_call: TRBV2
j_call: TRBJ1-2
d_call: -
clone_size: -
cdr3_nt: TGTGCCAGCAGTGAAGGGGGGCTCCCGTATGGCTACACCTTC
cdr3_aa: CASSEGGLPYGYTF

v_call: TRBV19
j_call: TRBJ1-1
d_call: -
clone_size: -
cdr3_nt: TGTGCCACCAGCCCGGGCGCAAACACTGAAGCTTTCTTT
cdr3_aa: CATSPGANTEAFF

v_call: TRBV2
j_call: TRBJ1-2
d_call: -
clone_size: -
cdr3_nt: TGTGCCAGCAGGACGAGTAACTATGGCTACACCTTC
cdr3_aa: CASRTSNYGYTF

v_call: TRBV6-1
j_call: TRBJ2-2
d_call: -
clone_size: -
cdr3_nt: TGTGCCAGCAGTGAAGTGATAAGAGGGGTCGGGGAGCTGTTTTTT
cdr3_aa: CASSEVIRGVGELFF

v_call: TRBV6-5
j_call: TRBJ2-2
d_call: TRBD1
clone_size: -
cdr3_nt: TGTGCCAGCAGCGACAGGGACCCTTACACCGGGGAGCTGTTTTTT
cdr3_aa: CASSDRDPYTGELFF

v_call: TRBV7-9
j_call: TRBJ1-6
d_call: TRBD1
clone_size: -
cdr3_nt: TGTGCCAGCAGCTTAGACCAGGGGGCTTATTCACCCCTCCACTTT
cdr3_aa: CASSLDQGAYSPLHF

v_call: TRBV30
j_call: TRBJ2-3
d_call: TRBD2
clone_size: once
cdr3_nt: TGTGCCTGGGATCAGCGGGGGGCTAGCACAGATACGCAGTATTTT
cdr3_aa: CAWDQRGASTDTQYF

v_call: TRBV23-1
j_call: TRBJ2-7
d_call: -
clone_size: -
cdr3_nt: TGCGCCAGCAGTCAATCGGGGGACAACAGCTCCTACGAGCAGTACTTC
cdr3_aa: CASSQSGDNSSYEQYF

v_call: TRBV13
j_call: TRBJ2-3
d_call: TRBD2
clone_size: -
cdr3_nt: TGTGCCAGCAGCTTAGGTGGGCTAGCGGGGTCCACAGATACGCAGTATTTT
cdr3_aa: CASSLGGLAGSTDTQYF

v_call: TRBV6-5
j_call: TRBJ1-2
d_call: -
clone_size: -
cdr3_nt: TGTGCCAGCATCGACCCAAGCCACGGCTATGGCTACACCTTC
cdr3_aa: CASIDPSHGYGYTF

v_call: TRBV2
j_call: TRBJ1-2
d_call: -
clone_size: -
cdr3_nt: TGTGCCAGCAGTGACGAGGGGAGCTATGGCTACACCTTC
cdr3_aa: CASSDEGSYGYTF

v_call: TRBV10-3
j_call: TRBJ2-3
d_call: -
clone_size: -
cdr3_nt: TGTGCCATTACACCCGGGGGGCCCACAGATACGCAGTATTTT
cdr3_aa: CAITPGGPTDTQYF

v_call: TRBV27
j_call: TRBJ1-3
d_call: -
clone_size: -
cdr3_nt: TGTGCCAGCAGTTTGTCGGGGGTGCCTGGAAACACCATATATTTT
cdr3_aa: CASSLSGVPGNTIYF

v_call: TRBV7-9
j_call: TRBJ1-1
d_call: -
clone_size: -
cdr3_nt: TGTGCCAGCAGCTTTCAAGGGGGGCGAGGTACTGAAGCTTTCTTT
cdr3_aa: CASSFQGGRGTEAFF

v_call: TRBV7-9
j_call: TRBJ1-5
d_call: -
clone_size: once
cdr3_nt: TGTGCCAGCAGCCCGGGGGGCAATCAGCCCCAGCATTTT
cdr3_aa: CASSPGGNQPQHF

v_call: TRBV7-9
j_call: TRBJ2-7
d_call: -
clone_size: -
cdr3_nt: TGTGCCAGCAGCTCTGGGCCCTACGAGCAGTACTTC
cdr3_aa: CASSSGPYEQYF

v_call: TRBV28
j_call: TRBJ1-2
d_call: -
clone_size: -
cdr3_nt: TGTGCCAGCAGTTTATTAGGGGCAGGTGGCTACACCTTC
cdr3_aa: CASSLLGAGGYTF

v_call: TRBV6-5
j_call: TRBJ1-1
d_call: -
clone_size: -
cdr3_nt: TGTGCCAGCAGTTACCGTTCTGGGGGGACTGAAGCTTTCTTT
cdr3_aa: CASSYRSGGTEAFF

v_call: TRBV19
j_call: TRBJ2-7
d_call: TRBD1
clone_size: few
cdr3_nt: TGTGCCAGTAGCCCTAGGACAGGGCTCTACGAGCAGTACTTC
cdr3_aa: CASSPRTGLYEQYF

v_call: TRBV7-9
j_call: TRBJ2-1
d_call: TRBD2
clone_size: -
cdr3_nt: TGTGCCAGCAGCCCAGTCGCGGGGGGGCTTTTGAATGAGCAGTTCTTC
cdr3_aa: CASSPVAGGLLNEQFF

v_call: TRBV4-3
j_call: TRBJ2-6
d_call: -
clone_size: -
cdr3_nt: TGCGCCAGCAGCCAAGGTGGAGGGATGGTGGAGTCTGGGGCCAACGTCCTGACTTTC
cdr3_aa: CASSQGGGMVESGANVLTF

v_call: TRBV27
j_call: TRBJ1-6
d_call: TRBD1
clone_size: -
cdr3_nt: TGTGCCAGCAGTTTATCCGGACAGGGCGGTTACAATTCACCCCTCCACTTT
cdr3_aa: CASSLSGQGGYNSPLHF

v_call: TRBV4-2
j_call: TRBJ2-7
d_call: -
clone_size: -
cdr3_nt: TGTGCCAGCAGCCAAGATCCCCCCCTGTCCCCGGGTCGGAACGAGCAGTACTTC
cdr3_aa: CASSQDPPLSPGRNEQYF

v_call: TRBV27
j_call: TRBJ2-3
d_call: TRBD1
clone_size: -
cdr3_nt: TGTGCCAGCAGTCCCAGCGCGACAGGGGAAGGAACAGATACGCAGTATTTT
cdr3_aa: CASSPSATGEGTDTQYF

v_call: TRBV6-5
j_call: TRBJ2-5
d_call: -
clone_size: -
cdr3_nt: TGTGCCAGCAGTTACTCGGAGGGGCTAGAGACCCAGTACTTC
cdr3_aa: CASSYSEGLETQYF

v_call: TRBV5-1
j_call: TRBJ2-7
d_call: -
clone_size: -
cdr3_nt: TGCGCCAGCAGCAGGAGGGACACGACCCCCTACGAGCAGTACTTC
cdr3_aa: CASSRRDTTPYEQYF

v_call: TRBV30
j_call: TRBJ1-2
d_call: -
clone_size: -
cdr3_nt: TGTGCCTGGAGTTCCATTGGGGATGGCTACACCTTC
cdr3_aa: CAWSSIGDGYTF

v_call: TRBV27
j_call: TRBJ1-5
d_call: -
clone_size: -
cdr3_nt: TGTGCCAGCAGTCTCGGTGGTGGGAATCAGCCCCAGCATTTT
cdr3_aa: CASSLGGGNQPQHF

v_call: TRBV2
j_call: TRBJ2-5
d_call: -
clone_size: -
cdr3_nt: TGTGCCAGCAGTGAAAGCTGGGGGGAGACCCAGTACTTC
cdr3_aa: CASSESWGETQYF

v_call: TRBV7-9
j_call: TRBJ1-1
d_call: -
clone_size: -
cdr3_nt: TGTGCCAGCAGCCCCTCGGGGAACACTGAAGCTTTCTTT
cdr3_aa: CASSPSGNTEAFF

v_call: TRBV5-1
j_call: TRBJ1-1
d_call: -
clone_size: -
cdr3_nt: TGCGCCAGCAGCTTGGGTGGCAGGTCTGAAGCTTTCTTT
cdr3_aa: CASSLGGRSEAFF

v_call: TRBV29-1
j_call: TRBJ2-5
d_call: -
clone_size: -
cdr3_nt: TGCAGCGTTGATACGGGGCCAGAGACCCAGTACTTC
cdr3_aa: CSVDTGPETQYF

v_call: TRBV30
j_call: TRBJ1-6
d_call: -
clone_size: once
cdr3_nt: TGTGCCTGGAGTGTCGGGTCACCCCTCCACTTT
cdr3_aa: CAWSVGSPLHF

v_call: TRBV28
j_call: TRBJ2-6
d_call: -
clone_size: -
cdr3_nt: TGTGCCAGCAGTGCGGGCGGAGGGACCGGGGCCAACGTCCTGACTTTC
cdr3_aa: CASSAGGGTGANVLTF

v_call: TRBV7-8
j_call: TRBJ1-1
d_call: -
clone_size: -
cdr3_nt: TGTGCCAGCAGTCGGGGTTACGCTGAAGCTTTCTTT
cdr3_aa: CASSRGYAEAFF

v_call: TRBV4-3
j_call: TRBJ2-1
d_call: TRBD1
clone_size: -
cdr3_nt: TGCGCCAGCAGCCAAGTGTTAGACAGGGAAGACAATGAGCAGTTCTTC
cdr3_aa: CASSQVLDREDNEQFF

v_call: TRBV7-9
j_call: TRBJ1-4
d_call: -
clone_size: once
cdr3_nt: TGTGCCAGCAGCTTTTTCTTAACTAATGAAAAACTGTTTTTT
cdr3_aa: CASSFFLTNEKLFF

v_call: TRBV4-2
j_call: TRBJ2-3
d_call: TRBD2
clone_size: -
cdr3_nt: TGTGCCAGCAGCCAAGAAATAAGCGGGGGACCCACCACGCAGTATTTT
cdr3_aa: CASSQEISGGPTTQYF

v_call: TRBV9
j_call: TRBJ2-7
d_call: TRBD1
clone_size: -
cdr3_nt: TGTGCCAGCAGCGTAGAGGGGGGACAGGTCTACGAGCAGTACTTC
cdr3_aa: CASSVEGGQVYEQYF

v_call: TRBV7-9
j_call: TRBJ2-7
d_call: TRBD1
clone_size: -
cdr3_nt: TGTGCCAGCAGCACCAGGACAACCGGACAGGGAGAGCAGTACTTC
cdr3_aa: CASSTRTTGQGEQYF

v_call: TRBV28
j_call: TRBJ1-1
d_call: -
clone_size: once
cdr3_nt: TGTGCCAGCAGTTTAGAGGGTAGGGACTCTCTCTCCACTGAAGCTTTCTTT
cdr3_aa: CASSLEGRDSLSTEAFF

v_call: TRBV4-1
j_call: TRBJ1-1
d_call: -
clone_size: -
cdr3_nt: TGCGCCAGCAGCCAAGATACCCAGGAGTCGAACACTGAAGCTTTCTTT
cdr3_aa: CASSQDTQESNTEAFF

v_call: TRBV6-6
j_call: TRBJ2-2
d_call: -
clone_size: -
cdr3_nt: TGTGCCAGCTTTACCGGGGGCAGAAGAACCGGGGAGCTGTTTTTT
cdr3_aa: CASFTGGRRTGELFF

v_call: TRBV19
j_call: TRBJ1-1
d_call: -
clone_size: -
cdr3_nt: TGTGCCAGTAGTAAGAGGAGGGGGGGCGACACTGAAGCTTTCTTT
cdr3_aa: CASSKRRGGDTEAFF

v_call: TRBV19
j_call: TRBJ2-3
d_call: TRBD2
clone_size: -
cdr3_nt: TGTGCCAGTAGTATCCGAGCGGGGGGAATTGGAGATACGCAGTATTTT
cdr3_aa: CASSIRAGGIGDTQYF

v_call: TRBV6-5
j_call: TRBJ2-5
d_call: -
clone_size: -
cdr3_nt: TGTGCCAGCAGTCAATCCCGGGACAACCAAGAGACCCAGTACTTC
cdr3_aa: CASSQSRDNQETQYF

v_call: TRBV5-8
j_call: TRBJ1-1
d_call: TRBD1
clone_size: -
cdr3_nt: TGTGCCAGCAGCTTGCCAGGGGGCGAGGATGCCACTGAAGCTTTCTTT
cdr3_aa: CASSLPGGEDATEAFF

v_call: TRBV14
j_call: TRBJ2-1
d_call: -
clone_size: -
cdr3_nt: TGTGCCAGCAGCCCCAGGGATGGGTACAATGAGCAGTTCTTC
cdr3_aa: CASSPRDGYNEQFF